Shown below are 13 T cell receptor beta chains from a single sample sequenced in a study of blood T cell repertoires in COVID-19. Sequencing used immunoSEQ multiplex PCR; TCRdb keeps in-frame clones, though not all of them. The sample holds around 290,000 clones; 75% to 95% are singletons and the top ten take roughly 1.1%. The sequencing sample was made of PBMCs or T cells enriched from blood (not recorded which). All receptors derive from a woman between 25 and 40 years old who had recovered from COVID-19.

This chain connects TRBV28 to TRBJ2-7; 11 bases fit TRBD1. This CDR3 has 17 amino acids. Trimming cost V 4 bases and J 5 bases; bases outside gene matches: 13. Per germline, CDR1 MDHEN and CDR2 SYDVKM. This chain's CDR3 is CASSWALDGTGGHEQYF. Here the CDR3 DNA reads TGTGCCAGCAGTTGGGCCCTTGATGGGACAGGGGGTCACGAGCAGTACTTC.

CDR3 DNA sequence: TGTGCCAGCAGCCCCCTGGACAGGAGAAATGAAAAACTGTTTTTT. It yields the protein CASSPLDRRNEKLFF. The chain has TRBV9 and TRBJ1-4, with TRBD1 identical over 7 bases. The V segment lost 4 bases and the J segment 5 bases; nucleotides outside the gene matches: 8. This CDR3 is built from 15 residues. Germline loops: CDR1 SGDLS, CDR2 YYNGEE.

V and J are TRBV3-1 (or the pseudogene TRBV3-2) and TRBJ2-4; TRBD2 might be the D (5 bases). Germline loops: CDR1 LGHDT, CDR2 YNNKEL (reference sequence). V was clipped by 0 bases and J by 5 bases, with 14 bases between them. The CDR3 length is 16 residues. The CDR3 nucleotides read TGTGCCAGCAGCCAAGAACCGTCCAGCGGCGAAAACATTCAGTACTTC. Translating gives CASSQEPSSGENIQYF.

The V and J genes are TRBV7-9 and TRBJ1-5, with 8 bases lining up with TRBD1. After removal of 3 bases from V and 6 bases from J, the junction contained 7 bases not matched to a gene. This CDR3 is built from 15 residues. CDR1 and CDR2 from the germline V gene are SEHNR and FQNEAQ (reference sequence). The DNA for the CDR3 is TGTGCCAGCAGCTTTGGATCAACAGGGGGTCAGCCCCAGCATTTT. Translated: CASSFGSTGGQPQHF.

The chain couples TRBV10-3 to TRBJ2-7, with 11 bases identical to TRBD2. The trim removed 4 bases at V and 4 bases at J, leaving 6 bases unmatched. There are 15 residues in the CDR3. The germline V gene encodes CDR1 ENHRY and CDR2 SYGVKD. This chain's CDR3 is CAISGTGTSGYEQYF. The CDR3 bases are TGTGCCATCAGTGGCACCGGGACTAGCGGATACGAGCAGTACTTC.

The V gene is TRBV19, the J gene TRBJ1-5; D is undetermined. The CDR3 covers 10 residues. The germline V gene encodes CDR1 LNHDA and CDR2 SQIVND (reference sequence). V was pared by 5 bases and J by 10 bases, with 6 bases between. Here the CDR3 reads CASSGGPQHF. The CDR3 nucleotides are TGTGCCAGTAGTGGAGGACCCCAGCATTTT. Based on the CDR3 plus reference TRBV19 and TRBJ1-5, the full variable domain is DGGITQSPKYLFRKEGQNVTLSCEQNLNHDAMYWYRQDPGQGLRLIYYSQIVNDFQKGDIAEGYSVSREKKESFPLTVTSAQKNPTAFYLCASSGGPQHFGDGTRLSIL.

The rearrangement joins TRBV4-1 to TRBJ2-7; TRBD2 matches at 16 bases. CDR3 length equals 20 residues. V gave up 0 bases and J gave up 7 bases; unmatched junction bases: 15. CDR1 is MGHRA, CDR2 YSYEKL, per germline. The CDR3 region is CASSQEGGLAGGPYIWEQYF. The CDR3 DNA reads TGCGCCAGCAGCCAAGAGGGGGGACTAGCGGGAGGGCCTTATATTTGGGAGCAGTACTTC.

The rearrangement links TRBV7-2 to TRBJ2-5; D might be TRBD2 (6 bases). Germline CDR1 reads SGHTA; CDR2 reads FQGNSA. Trimming pared 2 bases from V and 5 bases from J, leaving 18 bases between. The CDR3 is 16 residues long. The CDR3 sequence is CASSLRGAGGPETQYF. DNA of the CDR3: TGTGCCAGCAGCTTAAGGGGTGCAGGAGGGCCTGAGACCCAGTACTTC.

The rearrangement joins TRBV2 to TRBJ2-7; 8 positions agree with TRBD1. V trimming: 10 bases; J trimming: 3 bases; junction bases outside the gene matches: 8. The V gene's germline CDR1 is SNHLY and CDR2 FYNNEI. The CDR3 runs 13 residues. CDR3 sequence (DNA): TGTGCCACCCAACCGGGACAGGACTACGAGCAGTACTTC. This encodes CATQPGQDYEQYF.

V is TRBV28 and J is TRBJ1-1, with D possibly TRBD1 on 5 matching bases. With 6 bases removed from V and 2 bases from J, the gap between germline ends came to 16 bases. The CDR3 spans 15 residues. CDR1 is MDHEN and CDR2 is SYDVKM in the germline V gene. The CDR3 nucleotides are TGTGCCAGCAGCCAAATAGACAGAGTTAACACTGAAGCTTTCTTT. Translating gives CASSQIDRVNTEAFF.

The sample holds one count of this clone. The chain is built from TRBV5-4 and TRBJ2-7; 8 bases line up with TRBD1. There are 16 residues in the CDR3. The ends lost 0 bases at V and 7 bases at J; junction bases unmatched: 12. The germline V gene has CDR1 SGHNT and CDR2 YYREEE (reference sequence). This CDR3 is CASSLGSPTGVGEQYF. For the CDR3, the DNA is TGTGCCAGCAGCTTGGGTTCTCCGACAGGGGTGGGGGAGCAGTACTTC.

This chain uses TRBV2 with TRBJ1-4, with 7 bases lining up with TRBD1. The CDR3 covers 14 residues. The trim removed 4 bases at V and 3 bases at J, leaving 2 bases unmatched. Per the germline V gene, CDR1 is SNHLY and CDR2 is FYNNEI. CDR3 amino acids: CASSGQGANEKLFF. The DNA for the CDR3 is TGTGCCAGCAGTGGACAGGGAGCTAATGAAAAACTGTTTTTT.

The chain is built from TRBV5-1 and TRBJ2-1; D not certain. Germline V gives CDR1 SGHRS, CDR2 YFSETQ. This CDR3 is built from 15 residues. Trimming removed 0 bases from V and 5 bases from J, with 12 bases in between. Here the CDR3 reads CASSLVPPPDNEQFF. CDR3 DNA: TGCGCCAGCAGCTTGGTCCCACCCCCAGACAATGAGCAGTTCTTC.